This T cell receptor beta chain came from a study of T cell repertoires in cytomegalovirus infection. Whole-study context: Indications came from public TCR beta signatures; they pointed to CMV infection and to a matching HLA type.

V lost 0 bases and J 5 bases, leaving 4 bases between the germline ends. The germline CDR1 and CDR2 sequences are SEHNR and FQNEAQ (reference sequence). The CDR3 covers 12 residues. TCRdb reprocessed the reads with MiXCR, giving one entry per CDR3 protein. The repertoire holds under 300,000 distinct CDR3 sequences, with over 15% as singletons. The specimen sequenced was CD8+ T cells from PBMCs. The clonotype comes from a human donor in good health (CMV status not recorded). Some clones in this sample may be carry-over from other donors' samples. V is TRBV7-9 and J is TRBJ1-1; D remains unclear. CDR3 nucleotides: TGTGCCAGCAGCTTAGCTGTTACTGAAGCTTTCTTT. Its protein product is CASSLAVTEAFF.